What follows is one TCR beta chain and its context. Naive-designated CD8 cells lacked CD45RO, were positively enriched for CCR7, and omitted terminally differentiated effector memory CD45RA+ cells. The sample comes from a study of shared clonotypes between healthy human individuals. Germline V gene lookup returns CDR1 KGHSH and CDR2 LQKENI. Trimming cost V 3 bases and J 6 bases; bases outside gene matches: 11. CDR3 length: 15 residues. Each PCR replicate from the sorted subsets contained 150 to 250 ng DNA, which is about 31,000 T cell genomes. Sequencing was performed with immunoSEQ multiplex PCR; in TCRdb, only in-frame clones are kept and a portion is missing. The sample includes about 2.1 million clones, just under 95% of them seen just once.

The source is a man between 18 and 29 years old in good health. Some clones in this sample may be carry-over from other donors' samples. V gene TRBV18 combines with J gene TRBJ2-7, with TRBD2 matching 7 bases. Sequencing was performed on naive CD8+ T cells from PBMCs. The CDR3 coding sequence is TGTGCCAGCTCACCCGTCGGGCAGCGGGATGGCGAGCAGTACTTC. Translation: CASSPVGQRDGEQYF.